This T cell receptor beta chain came from a study of graft-versus-host responses after intestinal transplantation. Study summary: For approximately three years after anti-thymocyte globulin induction, all recipients took tacrolimus and steroids. Overall study results and limits: Detected in recipient marrow were GvH clones, some of which were first observed in ileum or blood. GvH clone levels peaked in circulation, and this peak was associated with early post-transplant HvG declines. Some patients had graft-donor T cell macrochimerism. In their allografts, the ratios of graft-versus-host to host-versus-graft T cell clones were high.

Profiling relied on immunoSEQ multiplex PCR, and the TCRdb table lists in-frame clones only, not all of them. Found here are some 46,000 clones, roughly 93% of them singletons; the top ten hold 5.9%. A single count supports this clone. Its antigen is currently unknown. This CDR3 contains 13 residues. The V end was cut by 0 bases, the J end by 11 bases, with 13 bases between. Per germline, CDR1 SGHDN and CDR2 FVKESK. This sequence joins TRBV14 and TRBJ2-5; D remains unclear. This TCR derives from a human patient who received an intestinal transplant, so some T cells may come from the graft donor. Sequences were derived from PBMCs, sampled roughly 760 days after a first intestinal transplant, on the day of a second. The CDR3 reads CASSQEWKAEQYF. The CDR3 DNA follows: TGTGCCAGCAGCCAAGAGTGGAAGGCGGAGCAGTACTTC.